Included here is one TCR beta chain sequence, with context. This clonotype was picked up many times. Its binding antigen is unknown. The sample holds no much larger clone one base away, and base qualities are not on file. For this chain, trimming is 2 bases at the V end and 5 bases at the J end, and the number of junction bases without a gene match is 6. Its CDR3 holds 14 amino acids, cysteine through phenylalanine. Here the CDR3 DNA is all that survives: 42 bases in frame from base 1. The data belong to a study of blood T cells in healthy people across ages (dated by TCRdb to the mid-2010s). About the full investigation: Template switching captured roughly one uniquely barcoded TCR beta cDNA molecule per two T cells in model experiments. Age-related changes in TCR beta repertoire diversity were measured in the study by deep sequencing normalized with unique cDNA molecular identifiers. The donors were split into four age groups: young (average around 17 years), middle-aged (39), aged (approximately 59) and long-lived (approximately 89). Donors of different ages were randomly distributed across sequencing lanes to avoid experimental bias. For two donors (one aged 18 to 30 and one aged 80 or older), the study analyzed two additional independent replicas of 1 million unique cDNA reads from the same blood draw. Beyond this particular receptor, the publication reports: Total diversity estimates from one million sequenced T cells were considered lower bounds and underestimates. Since profiling was done on bulk unsorted PBMCs, naive and antigen-experienced compartments could not be conclusively compared. The long-lived group showed more naive CD4+ T cells, fewer expanded clones and increased TCR diversity than the aged group, suggesting age selection. Observed TCR beta diversity per million T cells fell roughly linearly with age, and a significant reduction was already apparent by age approximately 40. Observed TCR beta diversity correlated strongly with the percentage of naive T cells measured by flow cytometry. Because the CMV infection status of the donors was unknown, age-related changes in expanded clonotypes may potentially have been confounded.

Library preparation employed 5' RACE. Sequencing relied on an Illumina HiSeq 2500. The second PCR ran for about 6 to 12 cycles and used a J-beta primer mix along with a sample-barcoded 5' primer. Each TCR beta cDNA molecule received a unique molecular identifier from a template-switch 5' adaptor carrying 12 random nucleotides. Each sample yielded at least 2.5 million CDR3-containing paired-end reads. First-strand cDNA synthesis was performed from all RNA using the Mint cDNA synthesis kit, with priming by a TRBC-specific oligonucleotide. Following uracil-DNA glycosylase treatment, all cDNA underwent a first 18-cycle PCR with the universal primers M1SS and BC2_uni_R. The study's processing was this. For normalization, 1 million high-quality reads, each with a distinct molecular identifier, were randomly selected from each sample. Reads with shared molecular identifiers were discarded instead of being binned into consensus sequences. MiTCR, with a Q25 quality threshold and the strictest error-elimination algorithm, was used for CDR3 identification, clonotype clustering and error correction. A nonparametric unseen species model with Euler transformation was used to estimate lower-bound total TCR beta diversity. TCRdb reprocessed the public reads (quality trimming at Q25 with fastp, clone calling with MiXCR) and kept in-frame beta chains. Here each entry gathers all rows of one CDR3 protein and keeps the most common genes and DNA. TCRdb, not the original authors, processed these V and J calls. In all, the sample holds around 850,000 distinct CDR3 sequences, and 36% of those were seen once. Jointly, the top ten make up 13% of the sample.

The approximately 40 donors, aged about 6 to 100 years, were systemically healthy Caucasian individuals from Russia. Each donor gave 8 to 10 milliliters of peripheral blood, drawn into EDTA-treated Vacutainer tubes. Ficoll-Paque density-gradient centrifugation was used to isolate PBMCs, with at least 6 million per sample. Trizol reagent was used to extract total RNA from the PBMCs, yielding at least 5.5 micrograms per sample. The percentages of naive CD45RAhigh/CD27high T cells were determined by flow cytometry on a PBMC aliquot from every donor. The rearrangement joined TRBV12-3 or TRBV12-4 to TRBJ2-7; 7 central bases correspond to TRBD1. This sequence was found in a man younger than 35 in good health. Material for sequencing was blood. The CDR3 protein: CASSLTDRVHEQYF. The DNA sequence is as follows: TGTGCCAGCAGTTTAACAGACAGGGTCCACGAGCAGTACTTC.